This T cell receptor (beta chain) is from a study of blood T cell repertoires in COVID-19. Study background: Acute-phase and convalescent COVID-19 samples originated in the United States, Italy and Spain. Sources were T cells, B-cell-depleted T cells, or PBMCs; the material itself was cDNA or gDNA.

Profiled with immunoSEQ multiplex PCR; TCRdb holds only in-frame clones, not every one. The sample carries 140,000 to 150,000 clones, about nine tenths recorded once. Cohorts were assigned according to the clinical history that participants reported. V was shortened by 3 bases and J by 4 bases, with 17 bases between the two germline ends. This CDR3 spans 16 amino acids. Looked up from germline, CDR1 is MDHEN and CDR2 is SYDVKM. The material sequenced was PBMCs or T cells enriched from blood (not recorded which). The TCR was taken from a man in his 60s who had recovered from COVID-19. The gene calls are TRBV28 and TRBJ2-3, with D perhaps matching TRBD1 (7 bases). CDR3: CASSLGRQGEADTQYF. DNA for the CDR3: TGTGCCAGCAGTTTGGGGAGGCAGGGGGAGGCAGATACGCAGTATTTT.